The sequence of this TCR beta chain was determined in a study of PD-L1 blockade in urothelial cancer. Study background: Patients commenced intravenous atezolizumab, 1,200 mg every 3 weeks, in 2014. Blood samples contained a median roughly 150,000 T cells.

TCRdb's copy holds only in-frame clones and misses some; the assay was immunoSEQ multiplex PCR. The sample lists around 38,000 clones; approximately 86% were seen once. Documented time point: peripheral blood 6 weeks after treatment start. Samples spanned pretreatment and treatment, with 1 to 8 time points per patient. CDR3 size: 15 residues. The trim removed 8 bases at V and 1 base at J, leaving 10 bases unmatched. Per germline, CDR1 SNHLY and CDR2 FYNNEI. This sequence originates from a man in his 60s with urothelial cancer. The material was PBMCs, obtained around atezolizumab (anti-PD-L1) treatment. The chain combines TRBV2 with TRBJ2-5, with TRBD2 matching 7 bases. The CDR3 region has the DNA TGTGCCAGCGCAATCAAGTGGGGGGGCCAAGAGACCCAGTACTTC. It codes for CASAIKWGGQETQYF. Full variable domain (outside the CDR3, taken from reference TRBV2 and TRBJ2-5): EPEVTQTPSHQVTQMGQEVILRCVPISNHLYFYWYRQILGQKVEFLVSFYNNEISEKSEIFDDQFSVERPDGSNFTLKIRSTKLEDSAMYFCASAIKWGGQETQYFGPGTRLLVL.